This TCR beta chain was found in a study of type 1 regulatory T cells (dated by TCRdb to the early 2020s). Study-level background: An in vitro protocol by which a Tr1-enriched, alloantigen-specific CD4 T cell product named T-allo10 was generated was characterized in the study. T-allo10 was being tested clinically in patients with hematological malignancies who were undergoing allogeneic hematopoietic stem cell transplantation.

Based on its abundance in the sample, this clonotype is medium-sized (0.01 to 0.1%). Its antigen has not been determined. Within one base of it there is no much larger clone, and no base qualities were kept. Overall results and qualifications from the work: A more restricted TCR repertoire was observed in Tr1 cells than in non-Tr1 cells, and this restriction was interpreted in the study as alloantigen-induced clonal expansion.

TCRdb lists the instrument as Illumina MiSeq. Through fastp at Q25 and MiXCR, TCRdb rebuilt clones from the public reads, retaining in-frame beta chains. Each entry is one CDR3 protein sequence, shown with its most common DNA and genes. The sample includes some 60,000 distinct CDR3 sequences, with roughly two thirds observed a single time. 1.5% to 2% of the sample lies in the top ten. Sample: cultured non-Tr1 T cells, either the whole culture or a sorted T cell fraction (not recorded which). This specimen's cell subset or site label, per the study, means: non-Tr1 population from the T-allo10 product. The sequence was obtained from a human donor in good health.

CDR3 reads: CASSRGQETQYF. The DNA is TGCGCCAGCAGTCGGGGTCAAGAGACCCAGTACTTC. The rearranged chain carries TRBV5-1 and TRBJ2-5, with a tentative D gene TRBD2 over 5 matching bases. V drops 5 bases and J drops 2 bases, leaving 7 bases in between. According to the germline V gene, CDR1 reads SGHRS and CDR2 reads YFSETQ. The CDR3, cysteine through phenylalanine, is 12 amino acids long. Kept here is only the CDR3 DNA, which spans 36 bases and is read in frame from base 1.